The 13 T cell receptor beta chains presented below share a single source sample, sequenced in a study of CD8 T cells in ankylosing spondylitis. Study results and limitations: Ankylosing spondylitis blood appeared to be characterized by a TCR beta motif of under ten highly homologous variants.

TCRdb re-derived calls from the 5' RACE reads in MiXCR, one entry per CDR3 protein. The data hold over 700,000 distinct CDR3 sequences, with around 20% observed a single time. Antigens for these TCRs are unknown. The specimen sequenced was blood, either unsorted or a sorted T cell fraction (not recorded which). These receptors were collected from a male donor with ankylosing spondylitis.

This clonotype was seen repeatedly, ten times or more. The rearrangement joins TRBV12-3 or TRBV12-4 to TRBJ2-3; 13 bases are shared with TRBD2. This CDR3 has 17 amino acids. After removal of 4 bases from V and 0 bases from J, the junction contained 4 bases not matched to a gene. The DNA for the CDR3 is TGTGCCAGCAGTTGGACTAGCGGGGGACCGAGCACAGATACGCAGTATTTT. This sequence encodes CASSWTSGGPSTDTQYF.

This rearrangement joins TRBV4-1 to TRBJ2-7, with D perhaps assigned TRBD1 or TRBD2 (5 bases each). The CDR3 consists of 14 residues. Germline assignment: CDR1 MGHRA and CDR2 YSYEKL. V was clipped by 1 base and J by 4 bases, with 11 bases between them. CDR3 sequence reads: CASSQAGKGYEQYF. Written as DNA, the CDR3 is TGCGCCAGCAGCCAAGCGGGAAAGGGGTACGAGCAGTACTTC.

Only a few counts were recorded for this clonotype. This sequence joins TRBV6-5 and TRBJ1-1; D unclear. This CDR3 spans 15 amino acids. V lost 2 bases to trimming and J lost 3 bases, with 13 bases between them. Germline CDR1 is MNHEY and CDR2 is SVGAGI. CDR3 protein: CASSYGPRVDTEAFF. The CDR3, as DNA: TGTGCCAGCAGTTACGGGCCTCGGGTTGACACTGAAGCTTTCTTT.

This chain joins TRBV27 and TRBJ2-1; 7 bases line up with TRBD1. CDR3 length equals 13 residues. Germline lookup yields CDR1 MNHEY and CDR2 SMNVEV (reference sequence). V gave up 6 bases and J gave up 6 bases; unmatched junction bases: 5. The CDR3 reads CASRQAGGNEQFF. DNA for the CDR3: TGTGCCAGCAGACAGGCAGGGGGCAATGAGCAGTTCTTC.

The sample holds a few counts of this clonotype. The chain is built from TRBV5-1 and TRBJ2-2; D perhaps matches TRBD1 (6 bases). The germline CDR1 and CDR2 sequences are SGHRS and YFSETQ. The CDR3 has 17 residues. Trimming pared 0 bases from V and 4 bases from J, leaving 16 bases between. The DNA for the CDR3 is TGCGCCAGCAGCTTGGACTCTGCGACAGGCGTCACCGGGGAGCTGTTTTTT. This sequence encodes CASSLDSATGVTGELFF.

This clonotype has a handful of counts. The chain is built from TRBV28 and TRBJ1-3, with D possibly being TRBD1 (6 bases). Germline loops: CDR1 MDHEN, CDR2 SYDVKM. The CDR3 loop spans 14 amino acids. Trimming removed 2 bases from V and 8 bases from J, with 13 bases in between. In DNA form, the CDR3 reads TGTGCCAGCAGTTTACGCAAGAACAGGGACACCATATATTTT. Its protein is CASSLRKNRDTIYF.

This clonotype was seen a handful of times. The chain joins TRBV2 to TRBJ1-1; the D is unclear. CDR3 length: 13 residues. Germline CDR1 and CDR2: SNHLY and FYNNEI. Deletions cut 6 bases from V and 0 bases from J, with 8 bases between. Written as DNA, the CDR3 is TGTGCCAGCAGGACGAACATGAACACTGAAGCTTTCTTT. Protein sequence: CASRTNMNTEAFF.

The rearrangement joins TRBV4-1 to TRBJ2-1, with TRBD2 matching 9 bases. This CDR3 has 18 residues. Trimming took 1 base from V and 5 from J; bases not matched to a gene: 12. Germline values: CDR1 MGHRA, CDR2 YSYEKL. CDR3 loop: CASSQGAGRLAGHNEQFF. CDR3 DNA: TGCGCCAGCAGCCAAGGGGCAGGTAGGCTAGCGGGGCACAATGAGCAGTTCTTC.

There are a few counts of this clonotype. The chain carries TRBV10-3 and TRBJ2-7; 9 nucleotides line up with TRBD1. The junction had 10 bases not matched to a gene; V was cut back by 11 bases and J by 2 bases. CDR1 is ENHRY, CDR2 SYGVKD, per germline. The CDR3 has 14 amino acids. The CDR3 is CALPRDRDPYEQYF. In DNA form, the CDR3 reads TGTGCCCTACCCCGGGACAGGGATCCCTACGAGCAGTACTTC.

This clonotype was seen only a few times. The rearrangement joins TRBV12-3 or TRBV12-4 to TRBJ1-1, with D hard to call. V was trimmed by 5 bases and J by 3 bases, leaving 10 bases between them. This CDR3 comprises 13 residues. The CDR3 DNA reads as TGTGCCAGCAGTCTCATCGTCGACACTGAAGCTTTCTTT. It translates to CASSLIVDTEAFF.

This sequence joins TRBV5-1 and TRBJ2-5, with D possibly TRBD1 on 5 matching bases. The CDR3 spans 13 residues. CDR1 SGHRS and CDR2 YFSETQ come from the germline V gene. Trimming removed 4 bases at V and 0 bases at J, with 7 bases between. CDR3 bases: TGCGCCAGCAGCAGGGGCCACCAAGAGACCCAGTACTTC. Protein product: CASSRGHQETQYF.

This chain joins TRBV5-5 and TRBJ1-4, with TRBD1 identical over 7 bases. The V gene end was trimmed by 3 bases and the J gene end by 4 bases; junction bases not matched to a gene: 9. The CDR3 runs 16 residues. Germline loops: CDR1 SGHKS, CDR2 YYEKEE (reference sequence). Here the CDR3 reads CASSSYQQGSNEKLFF. The CDR3 bases are TGTGCCAGCAGCTCCTACCAACAGGGGAGTAATGAAAAACTGTTTTTT. Drawing the rest from reference TRBV5-5 and TRBJ1-4, the complete variable domain is DAGVTQSPTHLIKTRGQQVTLRCSPISGHKSVSWYQQVLGQGPQFIFQYYEKEERGRGNFPDRFSARQFPNYSSELNVNALLLGDSALYLCASSSYQQGSNEKLFFGSGTQLSVL.

The chain joins TRBV29-1 to TRBJ2-7, with 8 bases identical to TRBD2. V trimming: 1 base; J trimming: 3 bases; junction bases outside the gene matches: 2. Germline CDR1 is SQVTM and CDR2 is ANQGSEA. This CDR3 has 13 residues. The chain's CDR3 is CSVEVAGHYEQYF. The CDR3 region has the DNA TGCAGCGTTGAAGTAGCGGGGCACTACGAGCAGTACTTC.